These 17 T cell receptor beta chains share one sample of origin, sequenced in a study of molecular identifiers for immune sequencing clone quantification. TCRdb re-called the PCR reads with MiXCR, one entry per CDR3 protein. The repertoire consists of approximately 680,000 distinct CDR3 sequences, with about 25% occurring once and the leading ten covering 0.6% to 0.9%. Material for sequencing was naive CD8+ T cells from blood, with Jurkat cell RNA spiked in. Subset defined: FACS-sorted CD8+CD4-CCR7+CD45RA+ naive T cells. All receptors derive from a human donor in good health. Some libraries in this study had Jurkat cell RNA spiked in.

The chain uses TRBV10-3 and TRBJ2-3, with TRBD2 as a possible D gene (6 bases). This CDR3 is 15 amino acids long. V gave up 7 bases and J gave up 4 bases, with 18 bases separating them. CDR1 is ENHRY, CDR2 SYGVKD, per germline. In DNA form, the CDR3 reads TGTGCCATCATGGGGGACGGGAGAGGCCCAGATACGCAGTATTTT. Translating it yields CAIMGDGRGPDTQYF.

V and J are TRBV27 and TRBJ2-7; TRBD2 might be the D (6 bases). There are 15 residues in the CDR3. CDR1 and CDR2 from the germline V gene are MNHEY and SMNVEV (reference sequence). Trimming removed 0 bases from V and 6 bases from J, with 15 bases in between. The DNA of the CDR3 is TGTGCCAGCAGTTTATCGGATGGAGGAGGGGTCGAGCAGTACTTC. As protein: CASSLSDGGGVEQYF.

This CDR3 reads CASTNRPGYTGELFF. In nucleotides, the CDR3 is TGTGCCAGCACGAATCGCCCGGGATACACCGGGGAGCTGTTTTTT. V is TRBV6-2 or TRBV6-3 and J is TRBJ2-2, with D possibly matching TRBD2 (5 bases). V lost 7 bases and J 3 bases, leaving 15 bases between the germline ends. Germline CDR1 reads MNHEY; CDR2 reads SVGEGT. The CDR3 is made up of 15 amino acids.

V is TRBV4-1 and J is TRBJ2-7; 8 nucleotides align to TRBD1. This CDR3 comprises 16 residues. V lost 0 bases and J lost 3; bases outside the gene matches: 7. Germline V lookup: CDR1 MGHRA, CDR2 YSYEKL. CDR3 DNA sequence: TGCGCCAGCAGCCAAGATTTATTCACAGGGGGCTACGAGCAGTACTTC. Protein sequence: CASSQDLFTGGYEQYF.

This clonotype was counted at least ten times. V is TRBV5-1 and J is TRBJ2-3; 9 positions agree with TRBD2. V trimming: 7 bases; J trimming: 2 bases; junction bases outside the gene matches: 11. This CDR3 is 16 amino acids long. Germline loops: CDR1 SGHRS, CDR2 YFSETQ. Here the CDR3 DNA reads TGCGCCAGCGCTAAGTCTGGCGGGGGGGCCACAGATACGCAGTATTTT. Protein sequence: CASAKSGGGATDTQYF. The full variable domain, completed using reference TRBV5-1 and TRBJ2-3, is KAGVTQTPRYLIKTRGQQVTLSCSPISGHRSVSWYQQTPGQGLQFLFEYFSETQRNKGNFPGRFSGRQFSNSRSEMNVSTLELGDSALYLCASAKSGGGATDTQYFGPGTRLTVL.

About this clonotype: Just one base apart from a much larger clone, this may be a read error. The J gene is TRBJ2-7, the V gene TRBV6-1; D is unclear. The V end lost 5 bases, the J end lost 2 bases, and 13 bases lay between the germline ends. The germline CDR1 and CDR2 sequences are MNHNS and SASEGT. CDR3 length: 14 residues. CDR3 bases: TGTGCCAGCAGTTATGCCCAGGCTGCCTACGAGCAGTACTTC. This gives the protein CASSYAQAAYEQYF.

This CDR3 reads CSASSALEQYF. As DNA, the CDR3 is TGCAGTGCTTCCAGCGCCCTCGAGCAGTACTTC. This chain links TRBV20-1 with TRBJ2-7; D is ambiguous. Between the trimmed V and J ends, which lost 5 bases and 6 bases, there was a span of 11 bases. This CDR3 has 11 residues. Germline V CDR1 and CDR2: DFQATT, SNEGSKA (reference sequence).

This clonotype was seen at least ten times. This sequence joins TRBV9 and TRBJ2-6; D call uncertain. Germline V gene data show CDR1 as SGDLS and CDR2 as YYNGEE. V gave up 3 bases and J gave up 0 bases, with 7 bases separating them. CDR3 length: 15 amino acids. CDR3 amino acids: CASSGVGSGANVLTF. The CDR3 coding sequence is TGTGCCAGCAGCGGTGTTGGCTCTGGGGCCAACGTCCTGACTTTC.

The CDR3 region has the DNA TGTGCCACCAGCACCAGCAGGACAGGACTTTACGAGCAGTACTTC. Its protein is CATSTSRTGLYEQYF. This chain uses TRBV15 with TRBJ2-7, with 7 bases fitting TRBD1. The CDR3 spans 15 residues. Unmatched junction bases numbered 10, after V lost 4 bases and J lost 4 bases. Germline V lookup: CDR1 LNHNV, CDR2 YYDKDF (reference sequence).

This clonotype was counted ten times or more. The chain employs TRBV9 and TRBJ2-6; D ambiguous. V was clipped by 3 bases and J by 0 bases, with 7 bases between them. The CDR3 loop spans 15 amino acids. The germline gives CDR1 SGDLS, CDR2 YYNGEE. This chain's CDR3 is CASSATSSGANVLTF. As DNA, the CDR3 is TGTGCCAGCAGCGCCACAAGCTCTGGGGCCAACGTCCTGACTTTC.

Worth noting for this clonotype: A clone one base away is much larger, so this may be a read error. This chain uses TRBV7-2 with TRBJ1-6, with D uncertain. The V end lost 0 bases, the J end lost 10 bases, and 13 bases lay between the germline ends. The CDR3 length is 15 residues. Per germline, CDR1 SGHTA and CDR2 FQGNSA. The CDR3 DNA sequence: TGTGCCAGCAGCTTAGCGGGCGTCTTCGCATCACCCCTCCACTTT. It encodes CASSLAGVFASPLHF.

The sample holds many counts of this clonotype. The rearrangement links TRBV5-6 to TRBJ2-7, with 11 bases identical to TRBD2. The CDR3 totals 15 residues. The trim removed 4 bases at V and 6 bases at J, leaving 9 bases unmatched. Germline V CDR1 and CDR2: SGHDT, YYEEEE. CDR3 bases: TGTGCCAGCAGCCTGGGACTAGCGGAACCCGCCGAGCAGTACTTC. As protein: CASSLGLAEPAEQYF. The full variable domain, rest sourced from reference TRBV5-6 and TRBJ2-7, is DAGVTQSPTHLIKTRGQQVTLRCSPKSGHDTVSWYQQALGQGPQFIFQYYEEEERQRGNFPDRFSGHQFPNYSSELNVNALLLGDSALYLCASSLGLAEPAEQYFGPGTRLTVT.

As to this clonotype: The germline gene is not matched at one end of the junction; a read error may be the cause. The rearrangement links TRBV5-1 to TRBJ2-1; TRBD1 might be the D (5 bases). Germline CDR1 is SGHRS and CDR2 is YFSETQ. This CDR3 has 14 amino acids. CDR3 in DNA: TGCGCCTGCAGCTTGCAGGGTACCTACAATGAGCAGTTCTTC. Its protein is CACSLQGTYNEQFF. Full variable domain (remainder filled in from reference TRBV5-1 and TRBJ2-1): KAGVTQTPRYLIKTRGQQVTLSCSPISGHRSVSWYQQTPGQGLQFLFEYFSETQRNKGNFPGRFSGRQFSNSRSEMNVSTLELGDSALYLCACSLQGTYNEQFFGPGTRLTVL.

V is TRBV7-9 and J is TRBJ1-2, with D unresolved. CDR1 is SEHNR, CDR2 FQNEAQ, per germline (reference sequence). The V end lost 1 base, the J end lost 4 bases, and 7 bases lay between the germline ends. This CDR3 is built from 13 residues. The CDR3 spells CASSLVEFYGYTF. The CDR3 coding sequence is TGTGCCAGCAGCTTAGTTGAATTCTATGGCTACACCTTC.

This clonotype has a count of ten or more. The chain is built from TRBV20-1 and TRBJ2-7, with TRBD2 as a possible D gene (6 bases). This CDR3 is 13 amino acids long. CDR1 DFQATT and CDR2 SNEGSKA come from the germline V gene (reference sequence). V lost 6 bases and J 2 bases, leaving 14 bases between the germline ends. The CDR3 nucleotides are TGCAGTGCGGTCGGGACTCGAGCCTACGAGCAGTACTTC. Encoded protein: CSAVGTRAYEQYF.

This clonotype was recorded a few times. The rearrangement joins TRBV2 to TRBJ2-3; 7 bases line up with TRBD2. The germline gives CDR1 SNHLY, CDR2 FYNNEI. CDR3 size: 17 residues. V shed 0 bases, J shed 0 bases, and the junction held 6 bases outside the gene matches. The CDR3 region has the DNA TGTGCCAGCAGTGAAGCGCTGGGGGGGACTAGCACAGATACGCAGTATTTT. This encodes CASSEALGGTSTDTQYF. Full variable domain (missing parts from reference TRBV2 and TRBJ2-3): EPEVTQTPSHQVTQMGQEVILRCVPISNHLYFYWYRQILGQKVEFLVSFYNNEISEKSEIFDDQFSVERPDGSNFTLKIRSTKLEDSAMYFCASSEALGGTSTDTQYFGPGTRLTVL.

The rearrangement uses TRBV4-3 and TRBJ2-7; TRBD1 agrees at 11 bases. Per the germline V gene, CDR1 is LGHNA and CDR2 is YSLEER. The CDR3 sequence is 16 residues long. J lost 4 bases, V lost 2 bases, and 7 bases had no gene match. CDR3 amino acids: CASSQSVDRGRYEQYF. The CDR3, as DNA: TGCGCCAGCAGCCAATCCGTGGACAGGGGGCGGTACGAGCAGTACTTC.